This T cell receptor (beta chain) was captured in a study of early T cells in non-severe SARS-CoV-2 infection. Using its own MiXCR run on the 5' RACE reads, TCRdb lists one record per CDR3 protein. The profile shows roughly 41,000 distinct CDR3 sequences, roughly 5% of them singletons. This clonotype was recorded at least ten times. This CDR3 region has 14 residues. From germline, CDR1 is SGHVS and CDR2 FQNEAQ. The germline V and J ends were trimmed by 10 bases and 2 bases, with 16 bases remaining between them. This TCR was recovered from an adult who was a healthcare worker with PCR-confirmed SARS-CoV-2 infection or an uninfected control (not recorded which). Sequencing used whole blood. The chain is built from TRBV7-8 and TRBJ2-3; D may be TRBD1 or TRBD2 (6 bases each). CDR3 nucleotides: TGTGCCATAAGGGGGGAGAAGCCCACAGATACGCAGTATTTT. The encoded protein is CAIRGEKPTDTQYF. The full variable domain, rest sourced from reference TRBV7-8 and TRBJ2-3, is GAGVSQSPRYKVAKRGQDVALRCDPISGHVSLFWYQQALGQGPEFLTYFQNEAQLDKSGLPSDRFFAERPEGSVSTLKIQRTQQEDSAVYLCAIRGEKPTDTQYFGPGTRLTVL.